The 20 T cell receptor beta chains below were found in one sample sequenced in a study of cytomegalovirus exposure and HLA in healthy donors. Primers for the PCR totalled 60 Vbeta and 13 Jbeta. The repertoire was sequenced with immunoSEQ multiplex PCR; TCRdb's copy has only in-frame clones and lacks some. The repertoire consists of 150,000 to 200,000 clones, with over 75% occurring once and the leading ten covering about 9.3%. Sequencing used PBMCs. All receptors come from a young man in good health and CMV-seropositive.

V is TRBV2 and J is TRBJ1-5; 9 bases are a match to TRBD1. Germline CDR1 is SNHLY and CDR2 is FYNNEI. The CDR3 has 16 amino acids. The J segment lost 1 base and the V segment lost 6 bases, leaving 7 bases of the junction unmatched. CDR3 nucleotides: TGTGCCAGCAGAGGGGACAGGGAGGAGAGCAATCAGCCCCAGCATTTT. Encoded protein: CASRGDREESNQPQHF. Using reference TRBV2 and TRBJ1-5 for the parts outside the CDR3, the full variable domain is EPEVTQTPSHQVTQMGQEVILRCVPISNHLYFYWYRQILGQKVEFLVSFYNNEISEKSEIFDDQFSVERPDGSNFTLKIRSTKLEDSAMYFCASRGDREESNQPQHFGDGTRLSIL.

The chain is built from TRBV7-2 and TRBJ1-5, with unresolved D. From germline, CDR1 is SGHTA and CDR2 FQGNSA. This CDR3 is 15 amino acids long. Trimming removed 1 base at V and 7 bases at J, with 14 bases between. Here the CDR3 reads CASSLVGGRRQPQHF. In DNA, the CDR3 is TGTGCCAGCAGCTTAGTAGGCGGGCGCAGACAGCCCCAGCATTTT.

The chain is built from TRBV5-4 and TRBJ1-5; D may be TRBD1 (6 bases). Trimming removed 0 bases at V and 4 bases at J, with 11 bases between. CDR3 length: 15 residues. Germline assignment: CDR1 SGHNT and CDR2 YYREEE (reference sequence). CDR3 DNA: TGTGCCAGCAGCTTGGGAGGGGGGGAAAATCAGCCCCAGCATTTT. Amino acid sequence: CASSLGGGENQPQHF.

This chain connects TRBV2 to TRBJ2-1; TRBD2 is a possible D gene (7 bases). The germline gives CDR1 SNHLY, CDR2 FYNNEI. The CDR3 spans 18 residues. V was trimmed by 4 bases and J by 9 bases, leaving 28 bases between them. The CDR3 DNA sequence: TGTGCCAGCAGTGTGTGGGGGGGGCTTCTACTCAAAGGCAGTGAGCAGTTCTTC. The encoded protein is CASSVWGGLLLKGSEQFF.

The rearrangement links TRBV4-3 to TRBJ2-1; 9 bases are a match to TRBD2. V shed 4 bases and J 4 bases; nucleotides not matched to a gene: 5. This CDR3 is 15 amino acids long. Germline V CDR1 and CDR2: LGHNA, YSLEER. CDR3 sequence: CASSPRLAEYNEQFF. DNA of the CDR3: TGCGCCAGCAGCCCCCGACTAGCGGAATACAATGAGCAGTTCTTC.

This clone was seen a few times. The chain uses TRBV19 and TRBJ2-2, with D tentatively TRBD1 (6 bases). Per the germline V gene, CDR1 is LNHDA and CDR2 is SQIVND (reference sequence). V was shortened by 5 bases and J by 4 bases, with 14 bases between the two germline ends. The CDR3 is 15 amino acids. CDR3 residues: CASSLGTPGTGELFF. CDR3 coding DNA: TGTGCCAGTAGTTTAGGGACACCCGGCACCGGGGAGCTGTTTTTT.

The chain combines TRBV19 with TRBJ1-2, with unresolved D. The CDR3 contains 15 residues. Germline-derived CDR1 and CDR2 are LNHDA and SQIVND (reference sequence). With 3 bases removed from V and 4 bases from J, the gap between germline ends came to 15 bases. CDR3 in amino acids: CASSISRGESYGYTF. The CDR3 nucleotides are TGTGCCAGTAGTATCTCTCGGGGAGAATCCTATGGCTACACCTTC.

This clone showed up just once. The chain employs TRBV5-1 and TRBJ2-5; the D gene is possibly TRBD1 (6 bases). The DNA end favors TRBJ2-7, so the J call may be wrong. Germline loops: CDR1 SGHRS, CDR2 YFSETQ. The CDR3 is 12 amino acids. CDR3 sequence: CASSGDPYEQYF. CDR3 DNA: TGCGCCAGCTCAGGGGACCCCTACGAGCAGTACTTC.

The J gene is TRBJ2-2, the V gene TRBV5-1; the D is unclear. Per germline, CDR1 SGHRS and CDR2 YFSETQ. This CDR3 has 15 residues. Trimming took off 4 bases at V and 6 bases at J, with 16 bases between the two ends. In DNA form, the CDR3 reads TGCGCCAGCAGCCCCTTGGCAGGTGAATCCGGGGAGCTGTTTTTT. It encodes CASSPLAGESGELFF.

The chain employs TRBV7-2 and TRBJ1-2, with a tentative D call TRBD1 (5 bases). Germline V gene lookup returns CDR1 SGHTA and CDR2 FQGNSA. The CDR3 contains 15 residues. Trimming cost V 1 base and J 5 bases, with 14 bases left between them. CDR3 loop: CASSLGAGLGYGYTF. The CDR3 DNA is TGTGCCAGCAGCTTAGGGGCAGGGCTGGGGTATGGCTACACCTTC.

J is TRBJ1-1 and V is TRBV5-5; D gene unclear. Looked up from germline, CDR1 is SGHKS and CDR2 is YYEKEE (reference sequence). V lost 4 bases to trimming and J lost 1 base, with 11 bases between them. The CDR3 length is 14 residues. The CDR3 loop reads CASSRGPQNTEAFF. CDR3 DNA: TGTGCCAGCAGCCGCGGGCCACAGAACACTGAAGCTTTCTTT.

The V and J genes are TRBV28 and TRBJ1-1, with unresolved D. The CDR3 totals 11 residues. CDR1 and CDR2 (germline): MDHEN, SYDVKM. V gave up 7 bases and J gave up 2 bases, with 5 bases separating them. The CDR3 bases are TGTGCCAGCACCACTAACACTGAAGCTTTCTTT. It codes for CASTTNTEAFF.

This chain links TRBV5-1 with TRBJ2-5; D is uncertain. Germline V lookup: CDR1 SGHRS, CDR2 YFSETQ. This CDR3 spans 12 amino acids. Trimming cost V 0 bases and J 2 bases, with 2 bases left between them. CDR3 sequence reads: CASSLAQETQYF. For the CDR3, the DNA is TGCGCCAGCAGCTTGGCACAAGAGACCCAGTACTTC.

The chain recombines TRBV5-1 with TRBJ2-7; the D gene is possibly TRBD2 (6 bases). This CDR3 comprises 15 residues. Trimming pared 0 bases from V and 4 bases from J, leaving 14 bases between. The germline V gene encodes CDR1 SGHRS and CDR2 YFSETQ. CDR3 residues: CASSLGLAASYEQYF. CDR3 sequence (DNA): TGCGCCAGCAGCTTGGGGTTAGCGGCGTCATACGAGCAGTACTTC. Full variable domain (missing parts from reference TRBV5-1 and TRBJ2-7): KAGVTQTPRYLIKTRGQQVTLSCSPISGHRSVSWYQQTPGQGLQFLFEYFSETQRNKGNFPGRFSGRQFSNSRSEMNVSTLELGDSALYLCASSLGLAASYEQYFGPGTRLTVT.

This chain links TRBV10-2 with TRBJ1-3; TRBD1 agrees at 8 bases. Trimming removed 6 bases from V and 4 bases from J; junction bases left unmatched: 14. The germline V gene encodes CDR1 WSHSY and CDR2 SAAADI. This CDR3 has 17 residues. CDR3 DNA: TGCGCCAGCAGGACCGGACAGGGAAAGGTTACCGGAAACACCATATATTTT. Encoded protein: CASRTGQGKVTGNTIYF.

The chain joins TRBV21-1 to TRBJ1-5; TRBD1, as called in the table, went unchecked against the DNA. TRBV21-1 is annotated as a pseudogene. This CDR3 has 16 amino acids. DNA of the CDR3: TGTGCCAGCAGCAGACGAAATGGACAGCCCAATCAGCCCCAGCATTTT. Translating gives CASSRRNGQPNQPQHF.

V and J are TRBV6-1 and TRBJ1-1; D perhaps matches TRBD1 (5 bases). V was pared by 0 bases and J by 2 bases, with 10 bases between. Germline V gene sequence: CDR1 MNHNS, CDR2 SASEGT. There are 15 residues in the CDR3. The CDR3 DNA is TGTGCCAGCAGTGAAGCGCTGGGGACTAACACTGAAGCTTTCTTT. Translation gives CASSEALGTNTEAFF.

This clone was observed a few times. The V gene is TRBV19, the J gene TRBJ2-1; weak D call: TRBD1 (6 bases). This CDR3 is built from 15 residues. V was cut by 6 bases and J by 5 bases, with 17 bases left in between. Germline CDR1 reads LNHDA; CDR2 reads SQIVND (reference sequence). For the CDR3, the DNA is TGTGCCAGTAGCACTACAGGGACGTTTGACAATGAGCAGTTCTTC. This codes for CASSTTGTFDNEQFF. The whole variable domain, remainder taken from reference TRBV19 and TRBJ2-1, is DGGITQSPKYLFRKEGQNVTLSCEQNLNHDAMYWYRQDPGQGLRLIYYSQIVNDFQKGDIAEGYSVSREKKESFPLTVTSAQKNPTAFYLCASSTTGTFDNEQFFGPGTRLTVL.

The rearrangement uses TRBV5-8 and TRBJ1-3; TRBD1 might be the D (5 bases). The CDR3 has 13 residues. The V and J ends lost 3 bases and 7 bases respectively, with 11 bases between them. The germline gives CDR1 SGHTS, CDR2 YDEGEE. CDR3 in amino acids: CASSSGGWNTIYF. The CDR3 DNA is TGTGCCAGCAGCTCGGGGGGATGGAACACCATATATTTT.

This chain uses TRBV10-1 with TRBJ2-3; a possible D gene is TRBD1 (6 bases). CDR3 length: 15 amino acids. The germline V gene encodes CDR1 WNHNN and CDR2 SYGVQD (reference sequence). The germline V and J ends were trimmed by 5 bases and 1 base, with 13 bases remaining between them. In DNA form, the CDR3 reads TGCGCCAGCAGTACAGGGTCCTTTGGCACAGATACGCAGTATTTT. Its translation is CASSTGSFGTDTQYF.